The clone carrying this T cell receptor (beta chain) has a handful of counts. Its antigen remains unidentified. The record originates from a study of early T cells in non-severe SARS-CoV-2 infection. Across the whole study: Sequencing was performed on bulk RNA from unsorted whole blood, leaving chains unpaired. Study-level points and caveats: A preference for anti-spike CD8 responses marked VDJdb matching, which missed private and CD4 specificities.

The V end was cut by 5 bases, the J end by 4 bases, with 15 bases between. The CDR3 has 14 amino acids. Individual cDNA molecules received unique molecular identifiers during library preparation. TCRdb used MiXCR to reprocess the 5' RACE reads, holding one entry per CDR3 protein. The table includes tens of thousands of distinct CDR3 sequences, less than 8% detected once. The TCR sequence derives from an adult who was a healthcare worker with PCR-confirmed SARS-CoV-2 infection or an uninfected control (not recorded which). The sequencing sample was made of whole blood. This chain joins TRBV12-3 or TRBV12-4 and TRBJ2-7; D perhaps matches TRBD2 (6 bases). The CDR3 DNA is TGTGCCAGCAGTCCCGGGACTGCACAGTACGAGCAGTACTTC. It codes for CASSPGTAQYEQYF.